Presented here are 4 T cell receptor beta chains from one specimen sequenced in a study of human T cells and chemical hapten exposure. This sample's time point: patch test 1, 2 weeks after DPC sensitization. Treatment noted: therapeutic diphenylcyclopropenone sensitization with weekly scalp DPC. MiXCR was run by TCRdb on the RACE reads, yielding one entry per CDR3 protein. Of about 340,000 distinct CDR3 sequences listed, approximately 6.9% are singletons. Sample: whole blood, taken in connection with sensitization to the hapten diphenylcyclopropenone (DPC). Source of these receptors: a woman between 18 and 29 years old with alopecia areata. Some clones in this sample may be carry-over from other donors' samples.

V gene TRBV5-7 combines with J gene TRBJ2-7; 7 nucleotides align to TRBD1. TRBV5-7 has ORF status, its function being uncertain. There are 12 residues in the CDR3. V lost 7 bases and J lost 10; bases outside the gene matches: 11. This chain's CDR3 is CASRRDRLDQYF. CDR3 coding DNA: TGTGCCAGCCGCAGGGACAGACTCGATCAGTACTTC.

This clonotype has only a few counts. In nucleotides, the CDR3 is TGTGCCAGCAGCTTGATGGGGACAGACTATAATTCACCCCTCCACTTT. As protein: CASSLMGTDYNSPLHF. The rearrangement uses TRBV5-5 and TRBJ1-6; 7 bases match TRBD1. The germline CDR1 and CDR2 sequences are SGHKS and YYEKEE (reference sequence). The CDR3 runs to 16 residues. The ends lost 1 base at V and 3 bases at J; junction bases unmatched: 4.

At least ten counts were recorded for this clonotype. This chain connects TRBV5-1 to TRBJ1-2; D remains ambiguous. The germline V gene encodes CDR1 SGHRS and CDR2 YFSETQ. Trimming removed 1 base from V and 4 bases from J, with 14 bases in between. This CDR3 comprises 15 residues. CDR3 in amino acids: CASSLTVEIPYGYTF. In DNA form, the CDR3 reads TGCGCCAGCAGCTTGACGGTAGAGATACCCTATGGCTACACCTTC.

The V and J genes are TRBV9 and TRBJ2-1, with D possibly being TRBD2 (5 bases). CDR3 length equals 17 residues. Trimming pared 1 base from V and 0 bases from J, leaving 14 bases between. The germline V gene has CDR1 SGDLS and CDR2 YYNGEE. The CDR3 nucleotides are TGTGCCAGCAGCGTAACGGACTTCCCGAGCTCCTACAATGAGCAGTTCTTC. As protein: CASSVTDFPSSYNEQFF.